This record covers a single T cell receptor (beta chain). A few counts support this clone. The antigen it binds to is not known. No much larger clone is present one base from it, and per-base qualities are unavailable. This sample is part of a study of blood T cell repertoires in COVID-19 (dated by TCRdb to 2019 to 2021). Background for the entire study: Samples covering the acute and convalescent phases of COVID-19 were provided by collaborators in the United States, Italy and Spain. The material from the prospective study consisted of cDNA or gDNA derived from T cells, B-cell-depleted T cells, or PBMCs. Subjects who had been exposed to COVID-19, were actively infected with it, or had recovered from it provided the deeply sampled blood TCRbeta repertoires that made up the dataset. The repertoires were made available in a free public database intended to serve as a resource for research on the immune response to SARS-CoV-2. The samples were drawn from the first 160 participants of the ongoing ImmuneRACE study and from over 950 subjects provided by 6 global collaborators. A de-identified subject ID, COVID-19 status, age in years and sex were almost always included in the sample metadata. Where available, HLA class I and class II types were taken from metadata supplied by the sample provider and were not determined by assay-based typing. On the study overall, not on this receptor specifically: Clinical and demographic metadata were provided uncurated, with the amount varying by source and participant.

The junction shows trimming of 2 bases on V and 4 bases on J, plus 8 bases between the germline ends. For CDR1 and CDR2, the germline V gene lists LGHNT and FRNRAP. CDR3 length: 13 amino acids, cysteine to phenylalanine. Left in the record is the CDR3 DNA by itself, 39 bases read in frame from the first base. TCRbeta CDR3 regions were amplified from genomic DNA by means of the immunoSEQ Assay, a bias-controlled multiplex PCR. In the source study's methods: The number of nucleated cells in each sample was estimated by amplification of reference gene primers within the assay. Sequence reads were collapsed and filtered to measure the absolute abundance of every unique TCRbeta CDR3 rearrangement. Productive Simpson clonality was computed per sample as the square root of Simpson's diversity index over productive rearrangements. TCRdb obtained this table from immuneACCESS and retained in-frame rearrangements with V and J assigned. These tables miss some clones; where compared with another copy, unresolved V genes account for less than half of the shortfall, and the remainder is unexplained. V, J and clone size were drawn from that table, and D and trimming were deduced from the DNA. The sample data list about 200,000 clones, and roughly 88% of these were observed just once. The top ten hold around 17% of the sample.

In Seattle, one collaborating source enrolled patients while the infection was active and tracked those patients longitudinally over the course of disease. Collaborating institutions collected whole blood in K2EDTA tubes following their own protocols. Collaborator samples were shipped for TCRbeta analysis as frozen whole blood, isolated PBMCs, or DNA extracted from either sample type. The sequence came from a man between 50 and 59 years old with COVID-19, enrolled during active disease. The sequence links TRBV12-5 to TRBJ2-5; the D segment cannot be called with confidence. Sequencing was done on a sample of peripheral blood. The CDR3 protein is CASGLTRGETQYF. The sequenced DNA is TGTGCTAGTGGTTTGACCAGAGGAGAGACCCAGTACTTC.